This T cell receptor (beta chain) emerged from a study of T-cell reconstitution after alpha-beta-depleted transplantation in children (dated by TCRdb to the mid-2010s). In terms of the full investigation: The study quantitatively tracked T-cell immune reconstitution after TCRalphabeta/CD19-depleted allogeneic hematopoietic cell transplantation in children using TCR repertoire profiling.

Note on this clonotype: Its antigen is not yet known. Per-nucleotide qualities are absent, and no much larger clonotype sits a single base away.

V was cut back by 5 bases and J by 5 bases, leaving a gap of 18 bases between them. The germline V gene yields SGHTA for CDR1 and FQGNSA for CDR2. The CDR3 measures 15 amino acids from cysteine to phenylalanine. Only CDR3 DNA is held: 45 bases, read in frame from base 1. The library relied on PCR. The sequencing machine was an Illumina HiSeq 2500. To normalize quantification of the TCRbeta repertoire, the TCR libraries were built with molecular barcoding that relied on unique molecular identifiers. Through fastp at Q25 and MiXCR, TCRdb rebuilt clones from the public reads, retaining in-frame beta chains. A single entry per CDR3 protein holds the most common genes and DNA from its merged rows. The sample contains hundreds of thousands of distinct CDR3 sequences, roughly a tenth of them found a single time. The top ten clonotypes cover roughly 3.9% of the sample.

This clonotype was obtained from a human donor who donated a stem cell graft to a child with acute myeloid leukemia. The starting material was PBMCs from the stem cell graft donor, obtained from the stem cell graft. The chain uses TRBV7-2 and TRBJ2-5; a tentative D match to TRBD2 spans 6 bases. The CDR3 corresponds to CASSGISAGSETQYF. The bases are TGTGCCAGCAGCGGGATTAGCGCGGGAAGTGAGACCCAGTACTTC. Extended through the reference TRBV7-2 and TRBJ2-5 proteins, this CDR3 yields the full variable domain: GAGVSQSPSNKVTEKGKDVELRCDPISGHTALYWYRQSLGQGLEFLIYFQGNSAPDKSGLPSDRFSAERTGGSVSTLTIQRTQQEDSAVYLCASSGISAGSETQYFGPGTRLLVL.